This T cell receptor beta chain stems from a study of a mutant IDH1 vaccine in newly diagnosed glioma. Overall study context: Across weeks 1, 3, 5, 7, 11, 15, 19 and 23, patients received a vaccination each time, eight in all.

The time point here: week 23, last vaccination. Vaccination comprised doses that each held 300 ug of mutant IDH1 20-mer peptide, plus topical imiquimod. The CDR3 sequence is 15 residues long. V lost 3 bases and J 0 bases, leaving 8 bases between the germline ends. CDR1 LNHDA and CDR2 SQIVND come from the germline V gene (reference sequence). As concerns this clone: Its antigen is undetermined.

The assay was immunoSEQ multiplex PCR, and TCRdb's table has in-frame clones only and misses some. The sample contains some 70,000 clones, 84% of which appear only once. Sequenced material: PBMCs, taken from a glioma patient whose treatment included an IDH1 peptide vaccine. This clonotype was obtained from a man aged 18 to 35 with glioma. The chain is built from TRBV19 and TRBJ2-2, with D perhaps TRBD2 (6 bases). The CDR3 coding sequence is TGTGCCAGTAGTATGGGACTGACGAACACCGGGGAGCTGTTTTTT. It codes for CASSMGLTNTGELFF.